This T cell receptor beta chain was observed in a study of blood T cell repertoires in COVID-19. Overall study context: The study drew acute and convalescent COVID-19 samples from the United States, Italy and Spain. In each case, the material was cDNA or gDNA derived from T cells, B-cell-depleted T cells, or PBMCs.

After removal of 6 bases from V and 1 base from J, the junction contained 8 bases not matched to a gene. Germline CDR1 MNHEY, CDR2 SMNVEV (reference sequence). The CDR3 contains 15 residues. In the authors' workflow: For nucleated cells, counts were estimated from reference gene primer amplification. Clones were sequenced by immunoSEQ multiplex PCR, and TCRdb holds only the in-frame ones, with some missing. V and J calls and clone size are as listed in that table; D and trimming were resolved from the DNA. The sample includes 95,000 to 150,000 clones, approximately 90% of them seen just once. This clone occurred once.

The rearrangement links TRBV27 to TRBJ1-1, with 7 positions matching TRBD1. The source of this sequence is a man between 35 and 55 years old with acute or convalescent COVID-19. Sequenced input: peripheral blood. This chain's CDR3 is CASRPGGTGNTEAFF. The CDR3 DNA reads TGTGCCAGCAGGCCAGGGGGTACGGGGAACACTGAAGCTTTCTTT.